The present T cell receptor (beta chain) was sequenced within a study of identical twins. In this sample, this clonotype turned up a few times. Its antigen is still unknown. Template switching added a universal primer binding site, and final cDNA carried unique molecular identifiers. TCRdb reprocessed the 5' RACE reads with MiXCR, giving one entry per CDR3 protein. The table records 450,000 or so distinct CDR3 sequences, approximately 15% of them present only once. The CDR3 has 11 residues. The V gene's germline CDR1 is MDHEN and CDR2 SYDVKM. Trimming took 5 bases from V and 4 from J, leaving 6 bases between them. Study-level points and caveats: Modelling underestimated the level of out-of-frame TCR alpha sharing observed in monozygotic twins. Beta out-of-frame sequences showed weaker excess twin sharing. The authors noted that invariant MAIT and iNKT cells could partly confound zero-insertion analyses.

These data were also reused for a study on yellow fever vaccine responses in identical twins.

This sequence was found in a woman under 30 in good health. The chain carries TRBV28 and TRBJ2-7, with D unclear. Material for sequencing was CD4+ T cells sorted from blood. The chain's CDR3 is CASSVRYEQYF. The CDR3, as DNA: TGTGCCAGCAGTGTGAGATACGAGCAGTACTTC.